Only one count was recorded for the clone carrying this T cell receptor beta chain. The target antigen is unknown. These data are taken from a study of T cells in Graves' hyperthyroidism and ophthalmopathy. For the study at large: Any treatment followed the collection of peripheral blood at initial diagnosis. Overall study findings and caveats: A model built on 13 V-J features separated ophthalmopathy from stable hyperthyroidism. Also found in blood were most expanded thyroid clonotypes above 0.001.

Amplification of TCR beta CDR3 regions was performed using RNA transcripts as template. The HTBI set primed first-round TCR CDR3 RT-PCR. MiXCR was run by TCRdb on the multiplex PCR reads, yielding one entry per CDR3 protein. This sample carries some 600,000 distinct CDR3 sequences, roughly 13% of them seen once, and the ten largest clones take almost 6%. The CDR3 contains 14 residues. Looked up from germline, CDR1 is MNHEY and CDR2 is SVGAGI. Trimming cost V 4 bases and J 11 bases; bases outside gene matches: 11. The clonotype originates from a woman between 25 and 40 years old with Graves' hyperthyroidism that later progressed to Graves' ophthalmopathy. Input material: blood. This chain connects TRBV6-5 to TRBJ2-5; 9 nucleotides match TRBD1. The CDR3 bases are TGTGCCAGCAGTTCCCGGGACAGGGCATTGATTCAGTACTTC. Residues: CASSSRDRALIQYF.